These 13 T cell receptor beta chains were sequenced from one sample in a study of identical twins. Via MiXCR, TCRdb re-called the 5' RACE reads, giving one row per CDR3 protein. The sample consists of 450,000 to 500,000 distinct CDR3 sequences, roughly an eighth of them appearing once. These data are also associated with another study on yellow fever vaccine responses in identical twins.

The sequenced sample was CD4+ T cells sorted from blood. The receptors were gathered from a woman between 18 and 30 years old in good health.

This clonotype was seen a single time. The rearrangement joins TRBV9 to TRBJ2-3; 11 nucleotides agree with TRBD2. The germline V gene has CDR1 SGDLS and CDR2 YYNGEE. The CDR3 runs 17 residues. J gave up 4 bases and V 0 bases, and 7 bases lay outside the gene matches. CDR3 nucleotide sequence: TGTGCCAGCAGCGTAGCTGTAGCGGGGGGGCGGTCAGATACGCAGTATTTT. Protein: CASSVAVAGGRSDTQYF.

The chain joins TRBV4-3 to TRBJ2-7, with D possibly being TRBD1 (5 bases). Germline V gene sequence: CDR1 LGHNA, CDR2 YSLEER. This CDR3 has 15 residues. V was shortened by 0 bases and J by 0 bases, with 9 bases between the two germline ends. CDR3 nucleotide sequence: TGCGCCAGCAGCCAAGAGGGGCTAAGCTCCTACGAGCAGTACTTC. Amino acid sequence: CASSQEGLSSYEQYF.

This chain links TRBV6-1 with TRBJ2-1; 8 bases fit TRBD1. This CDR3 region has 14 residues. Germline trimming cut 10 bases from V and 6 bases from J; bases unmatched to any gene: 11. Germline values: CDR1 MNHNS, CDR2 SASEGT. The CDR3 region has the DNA TGTGCCACAAATGACAGGGGCTGGACCAATGAGCAGTTCTTC. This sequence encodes CATNDRGWTNEQFF.

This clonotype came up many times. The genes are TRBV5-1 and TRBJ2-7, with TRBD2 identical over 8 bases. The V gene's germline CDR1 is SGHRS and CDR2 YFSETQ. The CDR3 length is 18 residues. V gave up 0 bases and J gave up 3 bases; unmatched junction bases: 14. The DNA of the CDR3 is TGCGCCAGCAGCTTGGCCCGCAGTAGCGGGACCTATTACTACGAGCAGTACTTC. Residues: CASSLARSSGTYYYEQYF.

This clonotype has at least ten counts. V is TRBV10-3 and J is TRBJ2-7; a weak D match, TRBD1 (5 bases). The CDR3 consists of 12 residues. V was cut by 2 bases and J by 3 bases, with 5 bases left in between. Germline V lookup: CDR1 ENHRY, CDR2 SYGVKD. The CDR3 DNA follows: TGTGCCATCAGTGAGCAGGGCTACGAGCAGTACTTC. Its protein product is CAISEQGYEQYF.

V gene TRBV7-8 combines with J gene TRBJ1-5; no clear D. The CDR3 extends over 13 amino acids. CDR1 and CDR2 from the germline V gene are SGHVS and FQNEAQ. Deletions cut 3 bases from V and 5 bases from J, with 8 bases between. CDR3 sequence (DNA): TGTGCCAGCAGCTTGGCAGGCCATCAGCCCCAGCATTTT. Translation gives CASSLAGHQPQHF. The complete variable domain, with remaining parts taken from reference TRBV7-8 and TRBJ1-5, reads GAGVSQSPRYKVAKRGQDVALRCDPISGHVSLFWYQQALGQGPEFLTYFQNEAQLDKSGLPSDRFFAERPEGSVSTLKIQRTQQEDSAVYLCASSLAGHQPQHFGDGTRLSIL.

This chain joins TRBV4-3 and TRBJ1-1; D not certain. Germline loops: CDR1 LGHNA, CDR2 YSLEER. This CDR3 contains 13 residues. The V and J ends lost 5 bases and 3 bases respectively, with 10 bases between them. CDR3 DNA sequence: TGCGCCAGCAGCTCCGTAGTTGACACTGAAGCTTTCTTT. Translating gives CASSSVVDTEAFF.

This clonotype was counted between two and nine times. The chain's CDR3 is CSAHAGTANTGELFF. In DNA form, the CDR3 reads TGCAGTGCTCATGCCGGGACAGCGAACACCGGGGAGCTGTTTTTT. The J gene is TRBJ2-2, the V gene TRBV20-1, with TRBD1 identical over 7 bases. The CDR3 has 15 amino acids. Per the germline V gene, CDR1 is DFQATT and CDR2 is SNEGSKA (reference sequence). The ends lost 5 bases at V and 0 bases at J; junction bases unmatched: 6.

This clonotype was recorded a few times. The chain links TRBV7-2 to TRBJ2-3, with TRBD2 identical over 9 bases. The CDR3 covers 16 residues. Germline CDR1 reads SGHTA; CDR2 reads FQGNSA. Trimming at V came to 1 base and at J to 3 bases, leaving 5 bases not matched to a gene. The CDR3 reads CASSLDSSGDTDTQYF. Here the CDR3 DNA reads TGTGCCAGCAGCTTAGACTCTAGCGGGGATACAGATACGCAGTATTTT.

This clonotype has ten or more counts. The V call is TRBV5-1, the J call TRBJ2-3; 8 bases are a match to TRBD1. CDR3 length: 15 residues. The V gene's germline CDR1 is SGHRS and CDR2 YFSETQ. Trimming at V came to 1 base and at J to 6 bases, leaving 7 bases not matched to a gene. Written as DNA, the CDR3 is TGCGCCAGCAGCTTGCCAGGGGGCGATTCGGATACGCAGTATTTT. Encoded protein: CASSLPGGDSDTQYF. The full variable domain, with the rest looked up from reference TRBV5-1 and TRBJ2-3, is KAGVTQTPRYLIKTRGQQVTLSCSPISGHRSVSWYQQTPGQGLQFLFEYFSETQRNKGNFPGRFSGRQFSNSRSEMNVSTLELGDSALYLCASSLPGGDSDTQYFGPGTRLTVL.

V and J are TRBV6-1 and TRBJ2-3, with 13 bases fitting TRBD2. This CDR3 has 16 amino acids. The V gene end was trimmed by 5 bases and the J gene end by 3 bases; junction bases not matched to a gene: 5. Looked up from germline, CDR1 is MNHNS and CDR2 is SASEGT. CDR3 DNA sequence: TGTGCCAGCAGTCGGACTAGCGGGAGTGGGACAGATACGCAGTATTTT. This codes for CASSRTSGSGTDTQYF.

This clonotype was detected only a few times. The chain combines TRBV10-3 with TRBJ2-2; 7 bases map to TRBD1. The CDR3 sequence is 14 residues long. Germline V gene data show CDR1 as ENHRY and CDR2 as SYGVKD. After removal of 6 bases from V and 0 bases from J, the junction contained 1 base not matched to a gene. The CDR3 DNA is TGTGCCATCAGCGGGACAGCGAACACCGGGGAGCTGTTTTTT. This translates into CAISGTANTGELFF.

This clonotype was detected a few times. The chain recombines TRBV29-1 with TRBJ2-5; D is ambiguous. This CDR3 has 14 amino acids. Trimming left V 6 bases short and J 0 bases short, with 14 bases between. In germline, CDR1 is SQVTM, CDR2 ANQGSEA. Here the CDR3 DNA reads TGCAGCGTAGCCCACCCCCTAAACCAAGAGACCCAGTACTTC. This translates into CSVAHPLNQETQYF.